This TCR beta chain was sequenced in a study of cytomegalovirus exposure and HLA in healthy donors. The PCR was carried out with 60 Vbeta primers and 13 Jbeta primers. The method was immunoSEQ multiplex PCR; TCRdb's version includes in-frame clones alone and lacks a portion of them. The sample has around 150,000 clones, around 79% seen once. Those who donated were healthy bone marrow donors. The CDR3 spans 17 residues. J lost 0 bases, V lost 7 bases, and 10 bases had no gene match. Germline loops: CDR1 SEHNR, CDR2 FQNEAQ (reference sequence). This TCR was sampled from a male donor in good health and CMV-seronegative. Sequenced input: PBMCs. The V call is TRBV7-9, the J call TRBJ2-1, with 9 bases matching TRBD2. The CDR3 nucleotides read TGTGCCAGCATGGGACTAGCTGTAGCTATCTCCTACAATGAGCAGTTCTTC. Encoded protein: CASMGLAVAISYNEQFF.